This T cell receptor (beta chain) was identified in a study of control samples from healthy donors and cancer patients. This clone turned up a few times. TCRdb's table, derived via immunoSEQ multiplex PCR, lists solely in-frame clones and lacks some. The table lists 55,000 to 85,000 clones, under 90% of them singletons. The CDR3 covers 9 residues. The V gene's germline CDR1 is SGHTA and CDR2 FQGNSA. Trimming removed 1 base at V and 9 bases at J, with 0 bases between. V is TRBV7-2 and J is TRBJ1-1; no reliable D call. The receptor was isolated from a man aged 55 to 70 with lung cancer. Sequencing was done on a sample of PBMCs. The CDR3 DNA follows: TGTGCCAGCAGCTTAGAAGCTTTCTTT. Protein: CASSLEAFF.